This TCR beta chain is drawn from a study of spatial heterogeneity in lung cancer. Findings of the study overall: Counts of expanded intratumoral alpha and beta TCRs tracked tumor mutation counts.

This CDR3 is built from 16 residues. J gave up 8 bases and V 5 bases, and 15 bases lay outside the gene matches. Single TCR cDNA molecules each had their own unique molecular identifier. TCRdb reprocessed the 5' RACE reads with MiXCR, giving one entry per CDR3 protein. Counted here are around 8,100 distinct CDR3 sequences, around 15% occurring once; the ten biggest clones make up around 10%. The time point is: sample taken at primary tumor resection. Note on this clonotype: Its antigen remains unidentified. Because the library targeted alpha chains, this beta chain is an off-target read whose size means little.

The J gene is TRBJ1-2, the V gene TRBV12-3 or TRBV12-4; 9 bases align to TRBD1. The source of this sequence is a female donor with early-stage non-small cell lung cancer. The source material was lung tumor tissue, sampled at surgery. The CDR3 loop is CASSHTPGQGVNGYTF. The DNA for the CDR3 is TGTGCCAGCAGTCACACACCGGGACAGGGCGTGAACGGCTACACCTTC.